This TCR beta chain was retrieved from a study of blood T cell repertoires in COVID-19. Study-wide context: Acute and convalescent COVID-19 specimens originated in the United States, Italy and Spain. T cells, B-cell-depleted T cells, or PBMCs provided the cDNA or gDNA that served as material.

The table came from immunoSEQ multiplex PCR; TCRdb's copy has only in-frame clones and leaves some out. This table holds a few hundred thousand clones, over 75% found once. The CDR3 covers 12 residues. Germline-derived CDR1 and CDR2 are KGHDR and SFDVKD. Trimming cost V 1 base and J 8 bases, with 7 bases left between them. The sequence came from a woman in her 70s with acute or convalescent COVID-19. Source material: peripheral blood. The chain joins TRBV24-1 to TRBJ1-1; D is possibly TRBD1 (5 bases). The CDR3 coding sequence is TGTGCCACCAGTGATTTCGGGGGGGAAGCTTTCTTT. Residues: CATSDFGGEAFF.